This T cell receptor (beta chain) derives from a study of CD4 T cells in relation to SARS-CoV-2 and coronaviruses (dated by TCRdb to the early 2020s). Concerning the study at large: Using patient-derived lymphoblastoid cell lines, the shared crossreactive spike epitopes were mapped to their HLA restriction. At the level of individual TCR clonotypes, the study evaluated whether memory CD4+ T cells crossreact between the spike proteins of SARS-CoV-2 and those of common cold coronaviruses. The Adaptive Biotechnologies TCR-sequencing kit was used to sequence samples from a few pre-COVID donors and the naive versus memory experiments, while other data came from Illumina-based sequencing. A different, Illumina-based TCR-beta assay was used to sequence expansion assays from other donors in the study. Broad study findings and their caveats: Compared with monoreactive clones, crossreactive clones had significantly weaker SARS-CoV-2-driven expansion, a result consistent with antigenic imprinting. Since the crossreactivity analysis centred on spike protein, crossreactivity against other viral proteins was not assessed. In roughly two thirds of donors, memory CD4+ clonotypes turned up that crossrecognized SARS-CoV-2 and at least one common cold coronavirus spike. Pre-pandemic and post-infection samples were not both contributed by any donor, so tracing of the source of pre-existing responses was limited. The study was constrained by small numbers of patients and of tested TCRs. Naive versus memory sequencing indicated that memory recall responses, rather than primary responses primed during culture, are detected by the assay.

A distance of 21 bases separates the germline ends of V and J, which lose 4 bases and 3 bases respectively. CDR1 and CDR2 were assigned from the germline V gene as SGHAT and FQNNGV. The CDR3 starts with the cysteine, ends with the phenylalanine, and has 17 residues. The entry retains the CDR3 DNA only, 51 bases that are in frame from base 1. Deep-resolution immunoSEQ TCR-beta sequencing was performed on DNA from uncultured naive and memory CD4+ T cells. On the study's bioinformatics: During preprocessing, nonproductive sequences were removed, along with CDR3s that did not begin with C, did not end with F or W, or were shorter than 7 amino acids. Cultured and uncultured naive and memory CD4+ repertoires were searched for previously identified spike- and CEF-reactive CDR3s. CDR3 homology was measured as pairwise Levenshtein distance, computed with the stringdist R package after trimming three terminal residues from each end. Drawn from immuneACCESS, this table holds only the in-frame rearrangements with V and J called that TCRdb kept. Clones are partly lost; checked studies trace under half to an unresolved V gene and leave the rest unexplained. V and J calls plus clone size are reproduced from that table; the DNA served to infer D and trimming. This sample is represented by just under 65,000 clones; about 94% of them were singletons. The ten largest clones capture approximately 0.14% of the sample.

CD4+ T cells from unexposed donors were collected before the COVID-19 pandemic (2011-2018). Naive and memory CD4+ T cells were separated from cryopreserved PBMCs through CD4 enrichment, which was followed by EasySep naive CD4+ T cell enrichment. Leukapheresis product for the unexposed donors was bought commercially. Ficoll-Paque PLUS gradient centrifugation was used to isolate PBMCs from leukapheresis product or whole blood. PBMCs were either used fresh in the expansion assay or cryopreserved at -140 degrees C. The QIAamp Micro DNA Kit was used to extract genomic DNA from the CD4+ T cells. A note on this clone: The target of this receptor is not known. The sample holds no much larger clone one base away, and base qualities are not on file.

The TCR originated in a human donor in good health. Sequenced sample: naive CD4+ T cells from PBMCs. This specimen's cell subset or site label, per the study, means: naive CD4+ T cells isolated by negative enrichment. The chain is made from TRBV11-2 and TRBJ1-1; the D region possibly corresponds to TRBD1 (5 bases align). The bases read TGTGCCAGCAGCTCAACTCCCCGGGGCAGGGTGGACACTGAAGCTTTCTTT. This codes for CASSSTPRGRVDTEAFF. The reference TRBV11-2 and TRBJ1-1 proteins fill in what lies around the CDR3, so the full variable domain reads EAGVAQSPRYKIIEKRQSVAFWCNPISGHATLYWYQQILGQGPKLLIQFQNNGVVDDSQLPKDRFSAERLKGVDSTLKIQPAKLEDSAVYLCASSSTPRGRVDTEAFFGQGTRLTVV.